This T cell receptor beta chain derives from a study of shared clonotypes between healthy human individuals. Only one count was recorded for this clone. Its specificity is not known. Study-level findings and limits: Incomplete sequencing of sorted subsets was indicated by rarefaction despite large depth.

CD4+ cells were split into CD45RA+ naive and CD45RA-negative memory subsets. Each sorted subset replicate got 200 ng genomic DNA, about 33,000 genomes. Study processing details: Without quality scores, immunoSEQ junctional reads could not be filtered like full-length reads. Produced via immunoSEQ multiplex PCR; TCRdb's table is partial and in-frame only. V and J calls and clone size are given by that table; D and trimming were obtained from the DNA. The table shows approximately 1.1 million clones, with about four fifths occurring only once. V was trimmed by 2 bases and J by 2 bases, leaving 10 bases between them. The V gene's germline CDR1 is MNHEY and CDR2 SVGAGI. CDR3 size: 14 residues.

The TCR comes from a man aged 18-30 years in good health. Some clones in this sample may be carry-over from other donors' samples. Sequencing was performed on memory CD4+ T cells from PBMCs. Noted subset: CD45RA-negative fraction. This chain uses TRBV6-5 with TRBJ2-7; the D is unclear. In DNA, the CDR3 is TGTGCCAGCAGTTACCGCTCCCGGGCCTACGAGCAGTACTTC. It specifies CASSYRSRAYEQYF.